A single sample gave rise to the 10 T cell receptor beta chains below, sequenced in a study of beta chain features in type 1 diabetes. All of the isolated RNA was reverse transcribed, so expressed TCRB transcripts were sequenced. This table comes from immunoSEQ multiplex PCR, and its TCRdb copy is limited to in-frame clones, with some not included. Of 350,000 to 450,000 clones listed, over 12% are singletons. The sample was naive CD4+ T cells from blood. The receptor source for this set is a woman aged 18-35 years in good health.

About this clone: This CDR3 is also generated by other DNA sequences in the sample. The chain joins TRBV9 to TRBJ2-3, with 8 bases matching TRBD2. The length of the CDR3 is 16 residues. Per the germline V gene, CDR1 is SGDLS and CDR2 is YYNGEE. V lost 0 bases, J lost 3 bases, and 6 bases stayed unmatched. The CDR3, as DNA: TGTGCCAGCAGCGTAGTGGGAAGCGGGAGTACAGATACGCAGTATTTT. Amino acids: CASSVVGSGSTDTQYF.

The chain employs TRBV28 and TRBJ2-1; TRBD2 matches at 14 bases. From germline, CDR1 is MDHEN and CDR2 SYDVKM. J lost 8 bases, V lost 5 bases, and 8 bases had no gene match. This CDR3 has 16 residues. This CDR3 reads CASSPTTSGRAHEQFF. The CDR3 DNA reads TGTGCCAGCAGTCCCACGACTAGCGGGAGGGCTCATGAGCAGTTCTTC.

The rearrangement links TRBV11-2 to TRBJ2-1; weak D call: TRBD1 (6 bases). Germline V gene lookup returns CDR1 SGHAT and CDR2 FQNNGV. This CDR3 spans 15 amino acids. V was trimmed by 4 bases and J by 0 bases, leaving 10 bases between them. CDR3 DNA: TGTGCCAGCAGCTCCGTCAGGGGCTCCTACAATGAGCAGTTCTTC. Its translation is CASSSVRGSYNEQFF. The full variable domain, its missing parts supplied by reference TRBV11-2 and TRBJ2-1, is EAGVAQSPRYKIIEKRQSVAFWCNPISGHATLYWYQQILGQGPKLLIQFQNNGVVDDSQLPKDRFSAERLKGVDSTLKIQPAKLEDSAVYLCASSSVRGSYNEQFFGPGTRLTVL.

The rearrangement links TRBV7-2 to TRBJ2-3; D gene unclear. CDR3 size: 13 residues. CDR1 and CDR2 from the germline V gene are SGHTA and FQGNSA. V lost 1 base and J lost 6, with 8 bases in between. The CDR3 DNA sequence: TGTGCCAGCAGCTTAGGCGATACTGATACGCAGTATTTT. This codes for CASSLGDTDTQYF.

The sample holds a few counts of this clone. The chain carries TRBV5-4 and TRBJ2-2, with 14 bases identical to TRBD2. V dropped 4 bases and J dropped 6; count of bases not matched to a gene: 8. Germline assignment: CDR1 SGHNT and CDR2 YYREEE (reference sequence). The CDR3 extends over 17 amino acids. The CDR3 DNA reads TGTGCCAGCAGCAATGGGGGGACTAGCGGGAGATCCGGGGAGCTGTTTTTT. Translation: CASSNGGTSGRSGELFF.

This clone was seen only a few times. This sample includes further DNA sequences coding for the same CDR3. V is TRBV29-1 and J is TRBJ2-1; TRBD2 is a possible D gene (6 bases). Trimming pared 4 bases from V and 0 bases from J, leaving 10 bases between. This CDR3 has 14 residues. Germline V gene lookup returns CDR1 SQVTM and CDR2 ANQGSEA. The CDR3 DNA is TGCAGCGTTGTTAGCGGTTTCTCCTACAATGAGCAGTTCTTC. Its protein is CSVVSGFSYNEQFF.

This clone appeared a few times. The chain recombines TRBV5-4 with TRBJ2-3; 8 bases are a match to TRBD2. After removal of 2 bases from V and 2 bases from J, the junction contained 10 bases not matched to a gene. Germline V gives CDR1 SGHNT, CDR2 YYREEE (reference sequence). CDR3 length: 17 amino acids. The CDR3 is CASSFPRAGAFTDTQYF. The CDR3 bases are TGTGCCAGCAGCTTCCCCCGAGCGGGGGCGTTCACAGATACGCAGTATTTT.

The chain carries TRBV5-1 and TRBJ1-2, with D hard to call. This CDR3 is built from 14 residues. Germline lookup yields CDR1 SGHRS and CDR2 YFSETQ. V gave up 0 bases and J gave up 4 bases, with 10 bases separating them. CDR3 DNA sequence: TGCGCCAGCAGCTTGGAGGTGGGCTCCTATGGCTACACCTTC. It yields the protein CASSLEVGSYGYTF. The whole variable domain, filled in from reference TRBV5-1 and TRBJ1-2, reads KAGVTQTPRYLIKTRGQQVTLSCSPISGHRSVSWYQQTPGQGLQFLFEYFSETQRNKGNFPGRFSGRQFSNSRSEMNVSTLELGDSALYLCASSLEVGSYGYTFGSGTRLTVV.

Here the CDR3 DNA reads TGTGCCAGCTCCGGCCTAGCGGGAGTCGGTGAGCAGTTCTTC. Translating gives CASSGLAGVGEQFF. This sequence joins TRBV6-5 and TRBJ2-1, with 10 bases lining up with TRBD2. With 8 bases clipped from V and 9 bases from J, the junction kept 10 bases outside the gene matches. From germline, CDR1 is MNHEY and CDR2 SVGAGI. The CDR3 runs to 14 residues.

V is TRBV15 and J is TRBJ2-3, with 9 bases matching TRBD1. J gave up 8 bases and V 5 bases, and 14 bases lay outside the gene matches. Germline V gene lookup returns CDR1 LNHNV and CDR2 YYDKDF (reference sequence). This CDR3 contains 16 residues. The CDR3 sequence is CATSAYTGGESGTQYF. Here the CDR3 DNA reads TGTGCCACCAGCGCTTATACAGGGGGCGAAAGCGGTACGCAGTATTTT.